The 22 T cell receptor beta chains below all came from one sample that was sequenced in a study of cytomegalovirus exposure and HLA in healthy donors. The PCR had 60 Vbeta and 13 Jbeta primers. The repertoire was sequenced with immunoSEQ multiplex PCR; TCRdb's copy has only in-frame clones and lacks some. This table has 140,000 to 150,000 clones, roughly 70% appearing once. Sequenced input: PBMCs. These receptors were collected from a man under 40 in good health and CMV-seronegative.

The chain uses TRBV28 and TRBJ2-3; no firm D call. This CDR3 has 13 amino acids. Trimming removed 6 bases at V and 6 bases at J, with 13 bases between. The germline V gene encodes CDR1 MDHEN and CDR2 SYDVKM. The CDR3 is CASRTHPTDTQYF. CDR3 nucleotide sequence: TGTGCCAGCAGGACTCATCCGACGGATACGCAGTATTTT.

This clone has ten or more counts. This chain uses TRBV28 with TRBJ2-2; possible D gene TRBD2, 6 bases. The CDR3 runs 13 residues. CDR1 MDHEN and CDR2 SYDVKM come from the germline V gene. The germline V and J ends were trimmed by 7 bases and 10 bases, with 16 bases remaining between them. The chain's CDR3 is CASIGTGRKELFF. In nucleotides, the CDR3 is TGTGCCAGCATTGGGACTGGACGGAAGGAGCTGTTTTTT.

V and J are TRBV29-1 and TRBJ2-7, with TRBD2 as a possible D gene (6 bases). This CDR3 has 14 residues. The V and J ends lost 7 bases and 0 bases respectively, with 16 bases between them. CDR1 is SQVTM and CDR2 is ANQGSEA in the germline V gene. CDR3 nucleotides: TGCAGCGCTGAGGTCCGCGGGACCTCCTACGAGCAGTACTTC. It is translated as CSAEVRGTSYEQYF.

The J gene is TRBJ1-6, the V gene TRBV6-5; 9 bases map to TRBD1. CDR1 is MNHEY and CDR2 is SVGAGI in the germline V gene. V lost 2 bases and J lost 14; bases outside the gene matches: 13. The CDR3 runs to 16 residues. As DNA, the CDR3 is TGTGCCAGCAGTTACGGGGGGGTCGGGACAGGGTTAGCCCTCCACTTT. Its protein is CASSYGGVGTGLALHF.

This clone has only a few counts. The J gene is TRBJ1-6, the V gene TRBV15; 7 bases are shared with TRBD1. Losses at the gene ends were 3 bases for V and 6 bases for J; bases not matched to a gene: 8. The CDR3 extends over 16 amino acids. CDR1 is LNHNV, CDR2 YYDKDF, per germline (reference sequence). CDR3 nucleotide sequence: TGTGCCACCAGCAGGCACCCCGGGACAGCTAATTCACCCCTCCACTTT. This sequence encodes CATSRHPGTANSPLHF. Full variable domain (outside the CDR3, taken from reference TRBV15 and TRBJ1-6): DAMVIQNPRYQVTQFGKPVTLSCSQTLNHNVMYWYQQKSSQAPKLLFHYYDKDFNNEADTPDNFQSRRPNTSFCFLDIRSPGLGDTAMYLCATSRHPGTANSPLHFGNGTRLTVT.

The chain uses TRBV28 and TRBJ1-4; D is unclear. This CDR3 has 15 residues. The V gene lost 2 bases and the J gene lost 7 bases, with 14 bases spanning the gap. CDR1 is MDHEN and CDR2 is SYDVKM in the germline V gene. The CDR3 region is CASSLPGSLGEKLFF. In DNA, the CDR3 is TGTGCCAGCAGTTTACCGGGGTCTCTTGGTGAAAAACTGTTTTTT.

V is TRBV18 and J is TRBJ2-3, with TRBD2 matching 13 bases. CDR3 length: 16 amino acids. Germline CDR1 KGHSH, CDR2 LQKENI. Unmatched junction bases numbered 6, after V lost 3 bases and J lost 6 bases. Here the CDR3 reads CASSPGTSGVRDTQYF. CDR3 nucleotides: TGTGCCAGCTCACCGGGGACTAGCGGGGTCAGGGATACGCAGTATTTT.

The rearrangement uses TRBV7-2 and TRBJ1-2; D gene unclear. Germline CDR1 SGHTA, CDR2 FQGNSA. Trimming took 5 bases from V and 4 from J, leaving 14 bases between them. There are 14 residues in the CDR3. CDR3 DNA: TGTGCCAGCAGCCCTCCTAGAAGCAGCTATGGCTACACCTTC. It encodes CASSPPRSSYGYTF. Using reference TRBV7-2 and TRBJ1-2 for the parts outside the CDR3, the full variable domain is GAGVSQSPSNKVTEKGKDVELRCDPISGHTALYWYRQSLGQGLEFLIYFQGNSAPDKSGLPSDRFSAERTGGSVSTLTIQRTQQEDSAVYLCASSPPRSSYGYTFGSGTRLTVV.

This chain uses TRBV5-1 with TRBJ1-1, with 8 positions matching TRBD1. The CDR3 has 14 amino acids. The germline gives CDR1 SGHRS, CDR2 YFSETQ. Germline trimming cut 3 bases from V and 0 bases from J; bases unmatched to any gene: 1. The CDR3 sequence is CASSWDRLNTEAFF. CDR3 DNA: TGCGCCAGCAGCTGGGACAGGTTGAACACTGAAGCTTTCTTT.

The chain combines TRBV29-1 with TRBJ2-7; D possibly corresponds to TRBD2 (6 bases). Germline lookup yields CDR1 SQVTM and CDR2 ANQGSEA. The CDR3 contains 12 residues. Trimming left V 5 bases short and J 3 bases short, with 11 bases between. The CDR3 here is CSVQGGFYEQYF. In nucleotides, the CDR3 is TGCAGCGTTCAAGGAGGGTTCTACGAGCAGTACTTC.

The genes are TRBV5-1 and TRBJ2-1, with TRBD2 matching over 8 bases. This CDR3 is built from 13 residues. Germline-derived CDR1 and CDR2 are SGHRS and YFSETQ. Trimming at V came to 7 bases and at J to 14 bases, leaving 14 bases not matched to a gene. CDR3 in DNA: TGCGCCAGCGTCCCGGGACTAGATCAAGGGGAGTTCTTC. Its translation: CASVPGLDQGEFF. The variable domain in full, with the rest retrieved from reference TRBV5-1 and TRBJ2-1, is KAGVTQTPRYLIKTRGQQVTLSCSPISGHRSVSWYQQTPGQGLQFLFEYFSETQRNKGNFPGRFSGRQFSNSRSEMNVSTLELGDSALYLCASVPGLDQGEFFGPGTRLTVL.

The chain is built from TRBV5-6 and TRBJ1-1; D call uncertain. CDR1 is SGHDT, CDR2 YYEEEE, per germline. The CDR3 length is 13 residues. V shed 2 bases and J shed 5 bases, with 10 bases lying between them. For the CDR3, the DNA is TGTGCCAGCAGCTTCAGAGGTGGGACTGAAGCTTTCTTT. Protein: CASSFRGGTEAFF.

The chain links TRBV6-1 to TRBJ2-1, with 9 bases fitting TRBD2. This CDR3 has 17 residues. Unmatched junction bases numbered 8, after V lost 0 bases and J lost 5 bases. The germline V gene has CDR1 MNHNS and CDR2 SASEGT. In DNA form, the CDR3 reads TGTGCCAGCAGTGAAGCTGGGCGGGGGGGACAAAACAATGAGCAGTTCTTC. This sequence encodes CASSEAGRGGQNNEQFF.

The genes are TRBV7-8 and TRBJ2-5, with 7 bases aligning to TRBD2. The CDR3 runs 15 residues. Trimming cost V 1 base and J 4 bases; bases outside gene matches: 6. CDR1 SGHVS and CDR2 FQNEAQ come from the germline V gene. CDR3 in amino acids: CASSLGGGPGETQYF. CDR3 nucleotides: TGTGCCAGCAGCTTAGGGGGGGGTCCGGGAGAGACCCAGTACTTC.

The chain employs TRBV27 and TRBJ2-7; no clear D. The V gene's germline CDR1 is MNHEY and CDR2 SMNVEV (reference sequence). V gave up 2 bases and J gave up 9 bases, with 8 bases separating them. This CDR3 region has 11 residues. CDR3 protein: CASSLEVGQYF. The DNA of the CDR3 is TGTGCCAGCAGTTTAGAGGTCGGGCAGTACTTC.

The CDR3 protein is CASSLVIGSGSNTGELFF. The CDR3 DNA is TGTGCCAGCAGCTTAGTTATAGGCAGCGGCTCGAACACCGGGGAGCTGTTTTTT. The V gene is TRBV7-6, the J gene TRBJ2-2; weak D call: TRBD2 (5 bases). The germline CDR1 and CDR2 sequences are SGHVS and FNYEAQ. V was shortened by 1 base and J by 0 bases, with 15 bases between the two germline ends. CDR3 length: 18 residues.

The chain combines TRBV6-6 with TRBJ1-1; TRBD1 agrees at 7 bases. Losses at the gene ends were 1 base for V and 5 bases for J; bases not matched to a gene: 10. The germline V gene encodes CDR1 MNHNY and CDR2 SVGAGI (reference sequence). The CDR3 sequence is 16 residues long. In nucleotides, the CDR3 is TGTGCCAGCAGTTACTTACAGGGACAGAAGGGAACTGAAGCTTTCTTT. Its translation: CASSYLQGQKGTEAFF.

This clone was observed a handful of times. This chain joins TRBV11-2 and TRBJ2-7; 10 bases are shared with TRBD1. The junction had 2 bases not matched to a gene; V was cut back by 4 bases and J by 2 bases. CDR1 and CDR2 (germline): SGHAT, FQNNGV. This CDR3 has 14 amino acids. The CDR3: CASSSGQGTYEQYF. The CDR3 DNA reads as TGTGCCAGCAGCTCGGGACAGGGGACCTACGAGCAGTACTTC.

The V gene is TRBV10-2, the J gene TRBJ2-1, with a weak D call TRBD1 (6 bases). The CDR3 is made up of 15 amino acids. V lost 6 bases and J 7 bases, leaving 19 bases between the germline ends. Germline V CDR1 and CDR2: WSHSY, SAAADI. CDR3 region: CASRGETGNLNEQFF. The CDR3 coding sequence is TGCGCCAGCAGGGGGGAAACAGGGAATTTAAATGAGCAGTTCTTC.

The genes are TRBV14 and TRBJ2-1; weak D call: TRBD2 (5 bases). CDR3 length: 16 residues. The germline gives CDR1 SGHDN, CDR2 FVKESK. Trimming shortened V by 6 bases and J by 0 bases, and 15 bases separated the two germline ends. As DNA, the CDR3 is TGTGCCAGCAGACCAAACAGCGGACGCTCCTACAATGAGCAGTTCTTC. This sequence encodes CASRPNSGRSYNEQFF.

The CDR3 DNA reads TGTGCCAGCAGTGAAGCTCCCGGGACTAGCGGGAGAGATACGCAGTATTTT. This codes for CASSEAPGTSGRDTQYF. The V and J genes are TRBV2 and TRBJ2-3; 14 nucleotides align to TRBD2. In germline, CDR1 is SNHLY, CDR2 FYNNEI. J gave up 5 bases and V 0 bases, and 4 bases lay outside the gene matches. The CDR3 is 17 amino acids.

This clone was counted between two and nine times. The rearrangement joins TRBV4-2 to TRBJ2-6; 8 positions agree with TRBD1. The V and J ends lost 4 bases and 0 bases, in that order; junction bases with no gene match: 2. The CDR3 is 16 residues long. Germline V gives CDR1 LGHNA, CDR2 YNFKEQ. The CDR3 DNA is TGTGCCAGCAGCCCGGGACAGGCCTCTGGGGCCAACGTCCTGACTTTC. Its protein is CASSPGQASGANVLTF.